This T cell receptor (beta chain) was sequenced for a study of cytomegalovirus exposure and HLA in healthy donors (TCRdb year 2017). About the full investigation: An earlier analysis of 587 of the donors reported 250 to 300 Gb of sequence data and some 100 million unique TCR beta sequences from around 200 million T cells. Alongside the repertoire data, information on donor age, sex, ethnicity and CMV serostatus was compiled. HLA typing covered class I and class II loci at four-digit resolution. On average, around 240,000 unique TCR beta nucleotide sequences were sequenced per donor among a few hundred genotyped donors of the cohort, with 15% to 20% of those sequences being non-productive. An early release that covered fewer than 800 HLA-typed donors contained approximately 320 gigabases of sequencing data and 75 million to 100 million unique TCR sequences. A later genetic analysis took genome-wide SNP genotypes for about 65% of the 666 donors and used that subset as a discovery cohort. A later analysis re-examined previously published TCR beta repertoires from over 500 donors and added high-resolution HLA genotyping to investigate patterns of TCR occurrence. Roughly five DR-DQ haplotypes were handled as single units for association and clustering because linkage in the cohort was strong. The number of donors typed differed by locus, with about 629-630 for A, B, C, DRB1 and DQB1, 522 for DQA1, 606 for DPA1, and some 450 for DPB1. The aim of the study was to test whether cataloging public T cell receptors could identify signatures of past pathogen exposure. In the later analysis, no new phenotypic data were used to find candidate immune exposures; instead, reliance was placed on TCR beta sequences and their occurrence across donors. An earlier analysis of some 600 of the donors applied high-throughput TCR beta sequencing to assess whether each TCR beta V gene segment acted as functional or pseudogenic. Among the approximately 430 genotyped donors, around 81% belonged to the genetic ancestry cluster associated with self-reported Caucasian donors. A separate validation cohort of roughly 130 different subjects was used in addition to the 666-subject first cohort. Every discovery cohort repertoire had been produced on one sequencing platform. To predict cytomegalovirus infection status, the study combined high-throughput TCR immunosequencing, statistical association of individual TCRs with disease status, and machine learning. The study profiled the T cell repertoires of 550 to 700 subjects by immunosequencing and related them to cytomegalovirus serostatus.

The cohort consisted of 670 or so healthy bone marrow donors. All cohort members were sampled while nominally healthy, although unrecorded immune exposures were likely present. The donor was CMV seropositive and was included in the group of approximately 310 seropositive cohort members. A peripheral blood sample was provided by each donor, and peripheral blood mononuclear cells were used for TCR beta sequencing. Genomic DNA extraction from the blood cell samples was performed with the Qiagen DNeasy Blood Extraction Kit. For this chain, trimming is 4 bases at the V end and 2 bases at the J end, and the number of junction bases without a gene match is 8. CDR1 SGHNT and CDR2 YYREEE are derived from the germline V gene (reference sequence). The CDR3 goes from the cysteine to the phenylalanine over 17 residues. Left in the record is the CDR3 DNA by itself, 51 bases read in frame from the first base. Library creation used the immunoSEQ multiplex PCR assay. For the multiplex PCR, a mixture combining 60 forward primers for TCR Vbeta segments and 13 reverse primers for TCR Jbeta segments was used. Amplification of the CDR3 region of rearranged TCR beta genes was performed with a multiplex PCR assay on genomic DNA. On the Illumina HiSeq System, the amplified TCR beta libraries were sequenced as 87-base-pair reads. From the authors' description of their analysis: In a later analysis, some 80 million unique TCR beta chains were counted across the 690 or so repertoires, and roughly 11 million of these chains were shared by at least two donors. Raw reads were error-corrected and collapsed into unique sequences with a nearest-neighbor algorithm that merged closely related sequences to remove PCR and sequencing errors. To assign V, D and J gene segments, CDR3 sequences were aligned to IMGT reference sequences. For a sequence to be retained, a match of at least six nucleotides was required to both a V gene segment and a J gene segment. Rearrangements were called productive when the CDR3 lacked stop codons and stayed in frame with V and J; all others were non-productive. CDR3 was defined by IMGT convention, running from the second conserved V-encoded cysteine to the conserved J-encoded phenylalanine. The earlier analysis of approximately 500 of the donors excluded sequences that lacked an unambiguous match to a single V gene segment. In an earlier analysis of a few hundred of the donors, V segments were called functional above 56.7% productive rearrangements and were called segregating when the between-donor standard deviation exceeded 5%. A statistical classification framework was built to diagnose cytomegalovirus status from the catalog of TCR beta chain sequences. A later analysis assigned V and J genes by comparing TCR nucleotide sequences with IMGT/GENE-DB human TR gene sequences. A later analysis assigned CDR3 sequences and most-parsimonious VDJ recombination scenarios with the TCRdist pipeline. In a later analysis, each TCR beta chain was defined by its CDR3 amino acid sequence together with its V-gene family, and reads without a unique V-gene family were excluded. A later analysis removed 500 to 600 highly shared, low-generation-probability nucleotide sequences to deal with suspected cross-contamination and a sequencing artifact. In a later analysis, a clonal expansion index was calculated for each public chain from normalized within-repertoire ranks of inferred template counts. In a later analysis, generation probabilities were computed using a VDJ recombination model fitted to out-of-frame rearrangements, and the results were checked against IGoR. In a later analysis, hypergeometric tests were used to score TCR-TCR, TCR-HLA and TCR-CMV co-occurrence, with a repertoire-size bias correction applied to TCR pairs. False discovery rates were estimated in a later analysis by permuting HLA or CMV assignments 20 times. In a later analysis, co-occurring TCRs were grouped using DBSCAN, and TCRdist sequence similarity was added for clustering within HLA-allele-positive subsets. Co-occurrence clustering excluded repertoires with fewer than 30,000 or more than 120,000 public chains, plus five with anomalous nucleotide sharing. TCRdb mirrors the immuneACCESS table, restricted to in-frame sequences. Some clones are absent from its copies; in checked studies, under half trace to an unresolved V gene, and the reason for the others is unknown. V and J calls and clone size are copied from that table; D and trimming were computed from the DNA. The sample yields 80,000 or so clones; around two thirds were counted once. The ten largest clones add up to roughly 5.2% of the sample.

Overall results and qualifications from the work: The presence/absence analyses assumed that sequencing depth was roughly uniform across donors, and that assumption may not be true. In a later analysis, HLA-associated TCR beta chains were found to be more clonally expanded and to have lower generation probabilities than equally common non-associated chains. In this cohort, only TCR beta chains were sequenced, and detectable features were limited by the absence of alpha or paired-chain data. The classifier was reported to diagnose cytomegalovirus status with high specificity and sensitivity in both the original cohort and the validation cohort. A group of highly shared sequence variants was considered likely to be a technical artifact of the sequencing pipeline. An association between a missense DCLRE1C variant and V-gene and J-gene trimming of TCR beta chains was found in a later genetic analysis and replicated in an independent cohort. Because counts were too low, about 17 rarely observed V segments, including chromosome 9 orphons, were excluded from the earlier analysis of roughly 580 of the donors. A later analysis found that TCR association rates varied across HLA loci, with DRB1 alleles showing the most associated TCRs and HLA-C alleles the fewest. Linkage disequilibrium might explain the correlated functional status among segregating V segments, but an unknown experimental factor could not be excluded. Some IMGT-functional V segments, including TRBV6-2 and TRBV6-3, could not be told apart with the 87-base-pair reads, so those segments were excluded. Several of the top co-occurrence clusters appeared to be linked to parvovirus B19, influenza, CMV and Epstein-Barr virus, according to a later analysis. CMV serostatus was the only immune exposure information available for the cohort. A further reported finding was that TCR beta sequences accurately predicted the HLA-A and HLA-B alleles for most subjects in the first cohort. Specific HLA alleles were associated with 16,951 TCR beta sequences at a false discovery rate of 0.05 in a later analysis. In vitro tests confirmed that a few of the cytomegalovirus-associated TCR beta chains recognize cytomegalovirus antigens. In a later genetic analysis, fewer N-insertions in productive TCRs were reported among donors in an Asian-associated ancestry cluster than the roughly 640-donor mean. While some public TCRs were present in many individuals, most TCR sequences turned up only very rarely across donors. The authors suggested that the approach could potentially be generalized to other disease states and immunological phenotypes. A later analysis found that most CMV-associated TCR beta chains appeared HLA-restricted, with HLA associations seemingly driven largely by CMV exposure. Assigning TCR associations to individual alleles was difficult when HLA alleles, especially DR and DQ, strongly co-occurred. In an earlier analysis of some 500 of the donors, most TCR beta V segments appeared in productive rearrangements about 90% or about 30% of the time, broadly matching IMGT annotations. In the study, 150 to 200 TCR beta chains were listed as associated with cytomegalovirus. Because HLA typing was unavailable for some donors at each locus, only the typed subset was used in association tests.

A note on this clone: No antigen is known for it. Base quality data are lacking; no much larger clone is found one base away.

The sequence is built from TRBV5-4 and TRBJ2-5; 13 bases in the junction line up with TRBD2. The receptor was derived from a man aged 55-75 years in good health and CMV-seropositive. The material sequenced was PBMCs. The DNA sequence follows: TGTGCCAGCAGCATCGGTGGGACTAGCGGGGCTCAAGAGACCCAGTACTTC. Its product reads: CASSIGGTSGAQETQYF.